Reported below is one T cell receptor beta chain. The antigen remains unidentified. Method: immunoSEQ multiplex PCR; TCRdb's copy keeps in-frame clones and lacks some. The sample has about 350,000 clones, about 88% seen once. The sample originates from a study of Ad26.COV2.S vaccination and SARS-CoV-2 variants. Study-wide background: The study gave Ad26.COV2.S intramuscularly, once or twice 56 days apart.

Treatment: 19 received Ad26.COV2.S at low or high dose, single or two shots; roughly five received placebo; per-sample allocation not given. After the first vaccine or placebo injection, samples were drawn on day 63. Boston supplied an adult donor aged 18-55 years. Vaccine was an Ad26 vector expressing Wuhan-strain SARS-CoV-2 spike. The study, taken as a whole, reports: Similar non-spike TCR breadth was observed in recipients of vaccine and of placebo.

Trimming removed 4 bases from V and 1 base from J, with 8 bases in between. Germline-derived CDR1 and CDR2 are SEHNR and FQNEAQ (reference sequence). There are 13 residues in the CDR3. Here the sequenced sample was peripheral blood, taken in a trial of Ad26.COV2.S vaccine versus placebo. This receptor was identified in a person aged 18 to 59 who received the Ad26.COV2.S COVID-19 vaccine or a placebo. V and J are TRBV7-9 and TRBJ2-7, with D possibly TRBD1 on 6 matching bases. The chain's CDR3 is CASSSDRSYEQYF. CDR3 DNA: TGTGCCAGCAGCTCGGACAGATCCTACGAGCAGTACTTC.